Below are 13 T cell receptor beta chains sequenced from a single sample in a study of blood T cells in healthy people across ages. A second about 6 to 12 cycle PCR used barcoded and J-beta primers. TCRdb fed the 5' RACE reads into MiXCR, producing one record per CDR3 protein. This table holds 650,000 to 800,000 distinct CDR3 sequences, approximately 44% found once. Sequencing input: blood. These TCRs come from a man aged 55 to 70 in good health.

This clonotype came up a few times. Germline and junction disagree at one end, which may indicate a read error. CDR3 in DNA: TGTGCCAGCAGCGTAGACAGGGGCCTCTATGGCTACACCTTC. The encoded protein is CASSVDRGLYGYTF. The chain has TRBV11-2 and TRBJ1-2, with 8 bases identical to TRBD1. There are 14 residues in the CDR3. Germline V gene lookup returns CDR1 SGHAT and CDR2 FQNNGV.

The chain links TRBV20-1 to TRBJ2-7; D gene unclear. Trimming stripped 1 base from V and 0 bases from J, with 10 bases between. The CDR3 is made up of 14 amino acids. Germline assignment: CDR1 DFQATT and CDR2 SNEGSKA (reference sequence). The CDR3 is CSARGSYRSYEQYF. The DNA for the CDR3 is TGCAGTGCTAGAGGCAGCTACCGCTCCTACGAGCAGTACTTC.

In its sample, this clonotype was seen once. The J gene is TRBJ2-4, the V gene TRBV7-2, with 10 bases that match TRBD1. This CDR3 is 20 amino acids long. J lost 3 bases, V lost 2 bases, and 16 bases had no gene match. Germline V gives CDR1 SGHTA, CDR2 FQGNSA. CDR3 nucleotides: TGTGCCAGCAGCTTAAAGGACGGGACAGGGGCTACCGGGAGCAAAAACATTCAGTACTTC. It yields the protein CASSLKDGTGATGSKNIQYF.

The CDR3 is CASSLLGRGGLPRTDTQYF. DNA for the CDR3: TGTGCCAGCAGCTTGTTGGGACGGGGGGGCCTCCCCCGCACAGATACGCAGTATTTT. The chain joins TRBV5-8 to TRBJ2-3; 8 bases align to TRBD2. The CDR3 has 19 residues. Germline-derived CDR1 and CDR2 are SGHTS and YDEGEE. Trimming removed 1 base from V and 1 base from J; junction bases left unmatched: 14.

This chain connects TRBV20-1 to TRBJ2-5; 7 nucleotides agree with TRBD1. V trimming: 4 bases; J trimming: 0 bases; junction bases outside the gene matches: 2. CDR1 and CDR2 from the germline V gene are DFQATT and SNEGSKA (reference sequence). The CDR3 is 13 residues long. CDR3 residues: CSAKGQNQETQYF. CDR3 nucleotides: TGCAGTGCTAAGGGACAGAACCAAGAGACCCAGTACTTC.

This clonotype was counted many times. The V gene is TRBV6-6, the J gene TRBJ2-1; D may correspond to TRBD1 or TRBD2 (5 bases each). CDR3 length: 13 residues. Germline loops: CDR1 MNHNY, CDR2 SVGAGI (reference sequence). The V gene lost 6 bases and the J gene lost 6 bases, with 12 bases spanning the gap. The CDR3: CASSQGPFNEQFF. Here the CDR3 DNA reads TGTGCCAGCAGCCAGGGACCTTTCAATGAGCAGTTCTTC.

The V call is TRBV7-2, the J call TRBJ1-2; no definite D call. CDR1 and CDR2 (germline): SGHTA, FQGNSA. The CDR3 extends over 13 amino acids. The V end was cut by 2 bases, the J end by 3 bases, with 7 bases between. This CDR3 reads CASSLTSYYGYTF. CDR3 coding DNA: TGTGCCAGCAGCTTAACTAGCTACTATGGCTACACCTTC.

The CDR3 region has the DNA TGTGCCAGCAGCGAGGAGGGGATGGGAGGGGATACGCAGTATTTT. This encodes CASSEEGMGGDTQYF. The chain employs TRBV9 and TRBJ2-3; TRBD2 matches 7 bases. There are 15 residues in the CDR3. Per germline, CDR1 SGDLS and CDR2 YYNGEE. Unmatched junction bases numbered 10, after V lost 3 bases and J lost 6 bases.

This chain joins TRBV5-1 and TRBJ2-3; 8 bases line up with TRBD2. CDR1 and CDR2 (germline): SGHRS, YFSETQ. CDR3 size: 16 residues. V shed 0 bases, J shed 2 bases, and the junction held 5 bases outside the gene matches. CDR3 coding DNA: TGCGCCAGCAGCTTGGCCCCAGCGGGGGTCACAGATACGCAGTATTTT. Translation: CASSLAPAGVTDTQYF.

In its sample, this clonotype was seen a few times. The chain recombines TRBV28 with TRBJ1-2; D is ambiguous. Germline V gene sequence: CDR1 MDHEN, CDR2 SYDVKM. Trimming took 5 bases from V and 3 from J, leaving 16 bases between them. The CDR3 contains 15 residues. CDR3 protein: CASSPSTGPYYGYTF. DNA for the CDR3: TGTGCCAGCAGTCCATCAACCGGGCCTTACTATGGCTACACCTTC.

This chain uses TRBV24-1 with TRBJ1-1; perhaps TRBD1 as D (5 bases). Trimming took 12 bases from V and 6 from J, leaving 19 bases between them. Per germline, CDR1 KGHDR and CDR2 SFDVKD. CDR3 size: 13 residues. This CDR3 reads CASRGSEGPEAFF. As DNA, the CDR3 is TGTGCCTCAAGAGGATCGGAGGGGCCTGAAGCTTTCTTT.

Remarks on this clonotype: One end of the junction does not line up with germline, which may come from a read error. The CDR3 sequence is CASSRDSRGDAQYF. Written as DNA, the CDR3 is TGCGCCAGCAGCCGGGACTCTAGGGGAGATGCGCAGTATTTT. V is TRBV5-1 and J is TRBJ2-3; possibly TRBD2 for D (6 bases). The germline CDR1 and CDR2 sequences are SGHRS and YFSETQ. The CDR3 totals 14 residues.

The rearrangement links TRBV6-2 or TRBV6-3 to TRBJ2-5, with D hard to call. The CDR3 contains 14 residues. CDR1 is MNHEY, CDR2 SVGEGT, per germline. Trimming cost V 5 bases and J 11 bases, with 21 bases left between them. CDR3 region: CASSRHGLLGEQYF. The CDR3 nucleotides are TGTGCCAGCAGTCGACATGGTCTCTTAGGTGAGCAGTACTTC.